One sample yielded the 12 T cell receptor beta chains listed below, sequenced in a study of neurological immune-mediated disorders. TCRdb re-called the 5' RACE reads through MiXCR, storing one row per CDR3 protein. The repertoire consists of nearly 45,000 distinct CDR3 sequences, with 20% to 25% occurring once and the leading ten covering about 4.1%. Stated time point: technical triplicate 3. Sequencing used PBMCs. These receptors were collected from a man aged 60 to 69 with HTLV-1-associated myelopathy (HAM/TSP).

This clonotype was detected ten times or more. J is TRBJ2-1 and V is TRBV24-1, with 12 bases identical to TRBD1. The V segment lost 6 bases and the J segment 6 bases; nucleotides outside the gene matches: 23. The V gene's germline CDR1 is KGHDR and CDR2 SFDVKD. The CDR3 is 21 amino acids. CDR3 DNA: TGTGCCACCAGTCCAAACCCCGGGACAGGGGGCCGGTTTAGAGGGCTCAATGAGCAGTTCTTC. It codes for CATSPNPGTGGRFRGLNEQFF.

This rearrangement joins TRBV21-1 to TRBJ2-7. TRBV21-1 is reported as a pseudogene. This CDR3 spans 15 amino acids. The CDR3 sequence is CASRRRLAGTYEQYF. The CDR3 coding sequence is TGTGCCAGCAGGAGACGATTGGCAGGAACCTACGAGCAGTACTTC.

This clonotype was seen at least ten times. The chain is built from TRBV12-3 or TRBV12-4 and TRBJ2-2; 10 nucleotides line up with TRBD1. The CDR3 has 16 residues. V dropped 2 bases and J dropped 7; count of bases not matched to a gene: 7. In DNA, the CDR3 is TGTGCCAGCAGTTTAAGGGACAGGGGTGAAGGCGGGGAGCTGTTTTTT. Its translation is CASSLRDRGEGGELFF.

The gene calls are TRBV6-5 and TRBJ2-1, with 7 nucleotides matching TRBD1. In germline, CDR1 is MNHEY, CDR2 SVGAGI. The CDR3 has 17 amino acids. J gave up 2 bases and V 0 bases, and 7 bases lay outside the gene matches. DNA for the CDR3: TGTGCCAGCAGTTACTCGAGGACAGGTGCCACCTACAATGAGCAGTTCTTC. It yields the protein CASSYSRTGATYNEQFF.

This clonotype was observed many times. The chain couples TRBV27 to TRBJ2-3; TRBD1 aligns across 7 bases. The CDR3 sequence is 15 residues long. In germline, CDR1 is MNHEY, CDR2 SMNVEV (reference sequence). The V gene end was trimmed by 5 bases and the J gene end by 2 bases; junction bases not matched to a gene: 7. The CDR3 DNA reads as TGTGCCAGCAGTAGAAGGGACAGTTACACAGATACGCAGTATTTT. It specifies CASSRRDSYTDTQYF.

This clonotype was recorded at least ten times. The chain recombines TRBV29-1 with TRBJ1-1; D possibly corresponds to TRBD1 (5 bases). Germline assignment: CDR1 SQVTM and CDR2 ANQGSEA. CDR3 size: 13 residues. Trimming took off 7 bases at V and 6 bases at J, with 18 bases between the two ends. The CDR3 loop is CSAGQNFVAEAFF. CDR3 DNA: TGCAGCGCCGGACAAAACTTTGTCGCTGAAGCTTTCTTT.

The table lists this clonotype with many counts. The chain couples TRBV5-1 to TRBJ2-1; 7 bases map to TRBD1. Trimming took 0 bases from V and 5 from J; bases not matched to a gene: 2. This CDR3 contains 14 residues. Germline CDR1 reads SGHRS; CDR2 reads YFSETQ. The chain's CDR3 is CASSLDGTDNEQFF. CDR3 DNA: TGCGCCAGCAGCTTGGATGGGACAGACAATGAGCAGTTCTTC.

This clonotype was detected ten times or more. The chain uses TRBV2 and TRBJ2-7, with no clear D. This CDR3 comprises 11 residues. Trimming cost V 6 bases and J 7 bases, with 10 bases left between them. Germline CDR1 and CDR2: SNHLY and FYNNEI. The CDR3 sequence: CASSPLREQYF. The DNA of the CDR3 is TGTGCCAGCAGCCCCCTGAGAGAGCAGTACTTC. The variable domain in full, completed from reference TRBV2 and TRBJ2-7, reads EPEVTQTPSHQVTQMGQEVILRCVPISNHLYFYWYRQILGQKVEFLVSFYNNEISEKSEIFDDQFSVERPDGSNFTLKIRSTKLEDSAMYFCASSPLREQYFGPGTRLTVT.

This clonotype came up many times. The V call is TRBV6-5, the J call TRBJ2-7; TRBD2 agrees at 8 bases. Germline CDR1 MNHEY, CDR2 SVGAGI. This CDR3 has 15 amino acids. V shed 4 bases and J 2 bases; nucleotides not matched to a gene: 7. Here the CDR3 DNA reads TGTGCCAGCAGTTCCCACCGGGGGGGGACCTACGAGCAGTACTTC. Translation: CASSSHRGGTYEQYF.

This clonotype occurred many times. The chain carries TRBV20-1 and TRBJ2-5; 7 bases align to TRBD2. The CDR3 is 15 residues long. After removal of 7 bases from V and 4 bases from J, the junction contained 15 bases not matched to a gene. Germline V gene data show CDR1 as DFQATT and CDR2 as SNEGSKA (reference sequence). The CDR3 nucleotides read TGCAGTGGAAAGCGGCCTAGCGGAAGGGGAGAGACCCAGTACTTC. Its translation is CSGKRPSGRGETQYF.

Many counts were recorded for this clonotype. J is TRBJ2-3 and V is TRBV29-1; TRBD2 matches at 9 bases. Germline V gene data show CDR1 as SQVTM and CDR2 as ANQGSEA. CDR3 length equals 14 residues. J was trimmed by 3 bases and V by 7 bases; bases with no gene match: 8. CDR3: CSATLGLATDTQYF. In DNA form, the CDR3 reads TGCAGCGCTACCTTGGGACTAGCAACAGATACGCAGTATTTT.

This clonotype was picked up many times. This sequence joins TRBV2 and TRBJ2-7; 11 nucleotides align to TRBD1. The CDR3 has 18 amino acids. Germline CDR1 is SNHLY and CDR2 is FYNNEI. V was clipped by 4 bases and J by 4 bases; unmatched bases: 15. CDR3 in DNA: TGTGCCAGCAGTGGACCCGGACAGGGGGCCCAACGCCTTTACGAGCAGTACTTC. This gives the protein CASSGPGQGAQRLYEQYF. Using reference TRBV2 and TRBJ2-7 for the parts outside the CDR3, the full variable domain is EPEVTQTPSHQVTQMGQEVILRCVPISNHLYFYWYRQILGQKVEFLVSFYNNEISEKSEIFDDQFSVERPDGSNFTLKIRSTKLEDSAMYFCASSGPGQGAQRLYEQYFGPGTRLTVT.